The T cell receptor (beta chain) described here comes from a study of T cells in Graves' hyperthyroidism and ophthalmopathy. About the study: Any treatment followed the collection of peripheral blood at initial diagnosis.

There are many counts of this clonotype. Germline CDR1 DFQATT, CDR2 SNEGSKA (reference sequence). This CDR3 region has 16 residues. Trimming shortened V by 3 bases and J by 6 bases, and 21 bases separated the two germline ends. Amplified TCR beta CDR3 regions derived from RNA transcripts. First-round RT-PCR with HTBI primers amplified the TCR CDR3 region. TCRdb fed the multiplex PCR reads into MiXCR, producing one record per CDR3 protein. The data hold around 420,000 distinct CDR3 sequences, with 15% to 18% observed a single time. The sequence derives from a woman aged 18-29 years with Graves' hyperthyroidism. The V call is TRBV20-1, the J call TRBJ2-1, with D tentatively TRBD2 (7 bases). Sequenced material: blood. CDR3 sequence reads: CSASGGGAYHGNEQFF. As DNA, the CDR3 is TGCAGTGCTAGTGGGGGGGGCGCATATCATGGCAATGAGCAGTTCTTC.